The 25 T cell receptor beta chains below were found in one sample sequenced in a study of T-cell reconstitution after alpha-beta-depleted transplantation in children. This sample's TCRbeta library carried unique molecular identifier barcodes. MiXCR was run by TCRdb on the PCR reads, yielding one entry per CDR3 protein. The sample records fewer than 450,000 distinct CDR3 sequences, about 17% being singletons. This sample comprised PBMCs, mostly from graft donor cells, obtained 360 days after TCRalphabeta/CD19-depleted stem cell transplant. These receptors came from a male patient aged 2 to 9 who had a stem cell transplant for acute lymphoblastic leukemia, so the T cells may come from the graft donor.

In its sample, this clonotype was seen many times. The junction departs from the called germline gene at one end, perhaps through a read error. This sequence joins TRBV7-7 and TRBJ2-5; TRBD2 agrees at 8 bases. The CDR3 is 17 amino acids. Per the germline V gene, CDR1 is SSHAT and CDR2 is FNYEAQ (reference sequence). The CDR3 region has the DNA TGTGCTAGCAGCTTACGAGGCGACCGGGCGGGAGGAGAGACCCAGTACTTC. This translates into CASSLRGDRAGGETQYF.

Comments on this clonotype: A much larger clonotype is one base distant, so this may be a read error. This CDR3 reads CASSPIRGVQGEEAFF. The CDR3 DNA sequence: TGCGCCAGCAGCCCGATCCGTGGAGTACAGGGTGAAGAAGCTTTCTTT. The chain recombines TRBV5-1 with TRBJ1-1; maybe TRBD1 (6 bases). This CDR3 spans 16 amino acids. V was cut by 4 bases and J by 8 bases, with 24 bases left in between. CDR1 and CDR2 from the germline V gene are SGHRS and YFSETQ.

J is TRBJ2-1 and V is TRBV2, with 7 nucleotides matching TRBD2. With 8 bases clipped from V and 4 bases from J, the junction kept 8 bases outside the gene matches. CDR3 size: 14 residues. CDR1 and CDR2 (germline): SNHLY, FYNNEI. CDR3 loop: CASPRTGGYNEQFF. The CDR3 DNA reads as TGTGCCAGCCCTCGGACGGGGGGATACAATGAGCAGTTCTTC.

V usage is TRBV4-3 and J usage is TRBJ2-5, with no clear D. Trimming removed 0 bases from V and 2 bases from J, with 7 bases in between. The CDR3 totals 14 residues. Per germline, CDR1 LGHNA and CDR2 YSLEER. CDR3 loop: CASSQEALQETQYF. CDR3 DNA sequence: TGCGCCAGCAGCCAAGAGGCTCTACAAGAGACCCAGTACTTC.

This clonotype turned up a few times. The gene calls are TRBV28 and TRBJ2-1; D is uncertain. The CDR3 has 18 residues. V dropped 2 bases and J dropped 1 base, with 18 bases sitting between them. Germline lookup yields CDR1 MDHEN and CDR2 SYDVKM. CDR3 loop: CASSLKRFLLVSYNEQFF. The DNA of the CDR3 is TGTGCCAGCAGTTTAAAGAGGTTCTTGCTAGTATCCTACAATGAGCAGTTCTTC.

In its sample, this clonotype was seen a few times. The chain is built from TRBV12-3 or TRBV12-4 and TRBJ2-2, with a possible D match to TRBD1 (6 bases). Between the trimmed V and J ends, which lost 5 bases and 4 bases, there was a span of 17 bases. This CDR3 contains 16 residues. CDR3 sequence: CASSKTQGRLTGELFF. CDR3 DNA sequence: TGTGCCAGCAGTAAAACCCAGGGGCGCCTCACCGGGGAGCTGTTTTTT.

For this clonotype: At one end, the junction sequence differs from germline, possibly due to a read error. The rearrangement uses TRBV3-1 and TRBJ2-6, with D perhaps given as TRBD1 or TRBD2 (5 bases each). The CDR3 is 19 residues long. Germline V gives CDR1 LGHDT, CDR2 YNNKEL (reference sequence). This CDR3 reads CATSQGRGQGTSGANVLTF. DNA of the CDR3: TGTGCCACCAGCCAAGGTAGGGGCCAAGGCACTAGTGGGGCCAACGTCCTGACTTTC.

V is TRBV20-1 and J is TRBJ2-3; 8 bases match TRBD1. The V and J ends lost 2 bases and 3 bases, in that order; junction bases with no gene match: 4. This CDR3 spans 14 amino acids. Germline CDR1 reads DFQATT; CDR2 reads SNEGSKA (reference sequence). Written as DNA, the CDR3 is TGCAGTGCTAGACCAGGGGGCCCTACAGATACGCAGTATTTT. Translating it yields CSARPGGPTDTQYF.

The chain has TRBV6-2 or TRBV6-3 and TRBJ2-1; 10 bases line up with TRBD2. Germline V CDR1 and CDR2: MNHEY, SVGEGT. The CDR3 runs 15 residues. V lost 5 bases and J lost 4; bases outside the gene matches: 5. The CDR3 DNA is TGTGCCAGCAGTCTAGCGGGAGTGAGATACAATGAGCAGTTCTTC. It specifies CASSLAGVRYNEQFF.

The CDR3, as DNA: TGTGCCAGCAGTGAGAGGAATAACGCCTACAATGAGCAGTTCTTC. As protein: CASSERNNAYNEQFF. This sequence joins TRBV2 and TRBJ2-1; D is undetermined. The germline CDR1 and CDR2 sequences are SNHLY and FYNNEI. Trimming shortened V by 3 bases and J by 2 bases, and 11 bases separated the two germline ends. This CDR3 is built from 15 residues.

This clonotype came up many times. The chain couples TRBV29-1 to TRBJ2-7, with TRBD2 identical over 7 bases. The CDR3 loop spans 14 amino acids. The ends lost 2 bases at V and 3 bases at J; junction bases unmatched: 7. The V gene's germline CDR1 is SQVTM and CDR2 ANQGSEA. The chain's CDR3 is CSVEFTERGYEQYF. As DNA, the CDR3 is TGCAGCGTTGAATTCACAGAGCGGGGCTACGAGCAGTACTTC.

This clonotype is medium-sized in the sample. V usage is TRBV6-6 and J usage is TRBJ2-1, with D unclear. This CDR3 region has 15 residues. V gave up 6 bases and J gave up 0 bases, with 12 bases separating them. CDR1 MNHNY and CDR2 SVGAGI come from the germline V gene (reference sequence). The CDR3 coding sequence is TGTGCCAGCAGACTCAACTGGAACTCCTACAATGAGCAGTTCTTC. Translated, it gives CASRLNWNSYNEQFF.

In its sample, this clonotype was seen many times. The rearrangement joins TRBV29-1 to TRBJ2-3, with 11 bases identical to TRBD2. The length of the CDR3 is 17 residues. Germline values: CDR1 SQVTM, CDR2 ANQGSEA. The V segment lost 3 bases and the J segment 2 bases; nucleotides outside the gene matches: 10. This CDR3 reads CSVDGTSGSPLTDTQYF. In nucleotides, the CDR3 is TGCAGCGTTGATGGGACTAGCGGAAGCCCCCTCACAGATACGCAGTATTTT.

The rearrangement uses TRBV5-6 and TRBJ1-1; D perhaps matches TRBD1 (5 bases). The V gene's germline CDR1 is SGHDT and CDR2 YYEEEE. Deletions cut 4 bases from V and 7 bases from J, with 11 bases between. There are 12 residues in the CDR3. CDR3 loop: CASSRDAFEAFF. The CDR3, as DNA: TGTGCCAGCAGCCGGGACGCCTTTGAAGCTTTCTTT.

V is TRBV3-1 and J is TRBJ2-5; tentative D call: TRBD1 (6 bases). Trimming left V 5 bases short and J 6 bases short, with 13 bases between. In germline, CDR1 is LGHDT, CDR2 YNNKEL (reference sequence). CDR3 size: 13 residues. The CDR3 loop reads CASSFTGQKTQYF. CDR3 sequence (DNA): TGTGCCAGCAGCTTCACAGGGCAAAAGACCCAGTACTTC.

This chain uses TRBV6-5 with TRBJ2-7, with 9 bases that match TRBD1. Unmatched junction bases numbered 8, after V lost 2 bases and J lost 3 bases. The CDR3 length is 16 residues. Germline values: CDR1 MNHEY, CDR2 SVGAGI. In nucleotides, the CDR3 is TGTGCCAGCAGTTACACCCTACAGGGGGCTGGCTACGAGCAGTACTTC. Translation: CASSYTLQGAGYEQYF.

This chain links TRBV12-3 or TRBV12-4 with TRBJ1-2; 7 positions agree with TRBD1. The CDR3 spans 14 residues. V shed 5 bases, J shed 7 bases, and the junction held 10 bases outside the gene matches. As DNA, the CDR3 is TGTGCCAGCAGTCCTTTACGGACAGGTTCTGGCTACACCTTC. Its translation: CASSPLRTGSGYTF.

This clonotype was counted between two and nine times. One end of the junction is discordant with germline, which a read error may explain. The rearrangement uses TRBV7-7 and TRBJ2-5, with TRBD2 as a possible D gene (7 bases). Germline CDR1 reads SSHAT; CDR2 reads FNYEAQ (reference sequence). CDR3 length equals 19 residues. CDR3 DNA: TGTGCTAGCAGCTTATATGTAGAGGCGGGACAAACGGGAGGAGAGACCCAGTACTTC. It specifies CASSLYVEAGQTGGETQYF.

This clonotype was picked up a small number of times. V and J are TRBV5-6 and TRBJ2-7; D perhaps matches TRBD2 (6 bases). V dropped 0 bases and J dropped 0 bases, with 10 bases sitting between them. CDR3 length: 15 amino acids. CDR1 and CDR2 (germline): SGHDT, YYEEEE. CDR3 sequence reads: CASSLAPGASYEQYF. DNA for the CDR3: TGTGCCAGCAGCTTGGCCCCGGGAGCCTCCTACGAGCAGTACTTC.

The chain uses TRBV5-5 and TRBJ2-1, with D possibly matching TRBD1 (5 bases). The germline V and J ends were trimmed by 0 bases and 6 bases, with 13 bases remaining between them. This CDR3 has 15 residues. Germline V CDR1 and CDR2: SGHKS, YYEKEE (reference sequence). The CDR3 protein is CASSLGAGFPNEQFF. CDR3 coding DNA: TGTGCCAGCAGCTTGGGGGCAGGGTTTCCCAATGAGCAGTTCTTC.

This chain uses TRBV5-6 with TRBJ2-2; 8 nucleotides agree with TRBD2. The V and J ends lost 3 bases and 3 bases, in that order; junction bases with no gene match: 7. The CDR3 covers 16 residues. Germline-derived CDR1 and CDR2 are SGHDT and YYEEEE. The CDR3 sequence: CASSYPGLGYTGELFF. The CDR3 DNA follows: TGTGCCAGCAGCTACCCGGGACTAGGGTACACCGGGGAGCTGTTTTTT.

The CDR3 sequence is CSVEEPTGMAGELFF. CDR3 sequence (DNA): TGCAGCGTTGAAGAACCAACAGGAATGGCCGGGGAGCTGTTTTTT. The V call is TRBV29-1, the J call TRBJ2-2, with D possibly TRBD1 on 5 matching bases. The CDR3 has 15 residues. Germline-derived CDR1 and CDR2 are SQVTM and ANQGSEA. The V and J ends lost 0 bases and 6 bases respectively, with 14 bases between them.

The chain is built from TRBV7-6 and TRBJ2-5; D unclear. This CDR3 has 12 amino acids. Trimming removed 3 bases from V and 5 bases from J, with 7 bases in between. The V gene's germline CDR1 is SGHVS and CDR2 FNYEAQ. The CDR3 DNA sequence: TGTGCCAGCAGCTTTTTCCTGGAGACCCAGTACTTC. This translates into CASSFFLETQYF.

This clonotype was observed many times. The rearrangement uses TRBV15 and TRBJ2-3, with 8 bases matching TRBD2. Trimming cost V 3 bases and J 6 bases; bases outside gene matches: 8. The CDR3 totals 15 residues. Germline-derived CDR1 and CDR2 are LNHNV and YYDKDF (reference sequence). Here the CDR3 DNA reads TGTGCCACCAGCAGTAACGGGAGGGCCTGGGATACGCAGTATTTT. Protein sequence: CATSSNGRAWDTQYF.

This clonotype has at least ten counts. The DNA of the CDR3 is TGCGCCAGCAGCCAAGAACAGGCGCATTACAATGAGCAGTTCTTC. Translating it yields CASSQEQAHYNEQFF. The rearrangement joins TRBV4-3 to TRBJ2-1, with D perhaps TRBD1 (5 bases). V shed 0 bases and J shed 4 bases, with 10 bases lying between them. CDR3 length: 15 amino acids. Germline loops: CDR1 LGHNA, CDR2 YSLEER.